Shown below are 5 T cell receptor beta chains from a single sample sequenced in a study of blood T cell repertoires in COVID-19. Sequencing was performed with immunoSEQ multiplex PCR; in TCRdb, only in-frame clones are kept and a portion is missing. In the table there are about 170,000 clones, 84% of which are singletons. The material sequenced was peripheral blood. The receptors were gathered from a woman aged 65 to 85 with COVID-19, enrolled during active disease.

This clone was found a few times. This sequence joins TRBV5-1 and TRBJ2-3; 7 bases align to TRBD1. Germline values: CDR1 SGHRS, CDR2 YFSETQ. The CDR3 spans 14 residues. V shed 4 bases, J shed 6 bases, and the junction held 8 bases outside the gene matches. CDR3 coding DNA: TGCGCCAGCAGCAGGGGGCAGTTCACGGATACGCAGTATTTT. Its translation: CASSRGQFTDTQYF.

This clone was seen a handful of times. The chain employs TRBV3-1 (or the pseudogene TRBV3-2) and TRBJ1-2, with D tentatively TRBD1 (6 bases). Trimming removed 4 bases at V and 4 bases at J, with 7 bases between. Germline V CDR1 and CDR2: LGHDT, YNNKEL (reference sequence). The CDR3 contains 12 residues. As DNA, the CDR3 is TGTGCCAGCAGCCGGGACACCTATGGCTACACCTTC. Translating it yields CASSRDTYGYTF.

CDR3 in DNA: TGTGCCAGCAGTTTGGGGACAGTGGCCGTACCCTCCACCCAGTACTTC. Amino acids: CASSLGTVAVPSTQYF. The genes are TRBV28 and TRBJ2-5, with 7 positions matching TRBD1. The CDR3 is made up of 16 amino acids. Germline CDR1 and CDR2: MDHEN and SYDVKM. Unmatched junction bases numbered 15, after V lost 3 bases and J lost 8 bases.

The chain carries TRBV29-1 and TRBJ1-1, with D maybe TRBD1 (6 bases). The V and J ends lost 6 bases and 1 base respectively, with 9 bases between them. The CDR3 runs 12 residues. Germline V gene sequence: CDR1 SQVTM, CDR2 ANQGSEA. CDR3 in DNA: TGCAGCGTCAGGACAGAGAACACTGAAGCTTTCTTT. This translates into CSVRTENTEAFF.

On this clone: The junction departs from the called germline gene at one end, perhaps through a read error. The chain uses TRBV7-7 and TRBJ2-1; D may be TRBD2 (6 bases). CDR1 and CDR2 (germline): SSHAT, FNYEAQ (reference sequence). This CDR3 is 15 amino acids long. CDR3 nucleotide sequence: TGTGCTAGCAGCCCCGGTGGTAGCGGCGACAATGAGCAGTTCTTC. Protein product: CASSPGGSGDNEQFF.